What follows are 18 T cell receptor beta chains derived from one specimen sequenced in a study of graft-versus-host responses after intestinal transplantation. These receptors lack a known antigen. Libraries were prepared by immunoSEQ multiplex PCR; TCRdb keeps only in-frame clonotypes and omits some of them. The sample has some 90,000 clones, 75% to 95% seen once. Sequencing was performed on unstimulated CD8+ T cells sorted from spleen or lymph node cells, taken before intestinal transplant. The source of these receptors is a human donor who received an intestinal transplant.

The CDR3 DNA is TGTGCCAGCAGCCTTAGGACTAGCGGGAGGGTGCAAGAGACCCAGTACTTC. It codes for CASSLRTSGRVQETQYF. The V call is TRBV7-9, the J call TRBJ2-5; TRBD2 agrees at 15 bases. The germline V gene encodes CDR1 SEHNR and CDR2 FQNEAQ (reference sequence). Trimming at V came to 5 bases and at J to 2 bases, leaving 6 bases not matched to a gene. There are 17 residues in the CDR3.

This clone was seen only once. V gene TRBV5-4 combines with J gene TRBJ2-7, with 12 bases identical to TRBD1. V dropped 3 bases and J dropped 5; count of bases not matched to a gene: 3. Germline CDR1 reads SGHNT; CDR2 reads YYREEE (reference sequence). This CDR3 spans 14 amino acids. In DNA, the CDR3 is TGTGCCAGCAGCTCGGGGGACAGGGGGCACGAGCAGTACTTC. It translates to CASSSGDRGHEQYF.

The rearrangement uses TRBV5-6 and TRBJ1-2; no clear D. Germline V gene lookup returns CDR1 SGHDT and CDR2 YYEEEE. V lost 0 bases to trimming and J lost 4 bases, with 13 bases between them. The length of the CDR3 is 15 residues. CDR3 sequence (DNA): TGTGCCAGCAGCTTGGGCTCGGGGTATGGCTATGGCTACACCTTC. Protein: CASSLGSGYGYGYTF.

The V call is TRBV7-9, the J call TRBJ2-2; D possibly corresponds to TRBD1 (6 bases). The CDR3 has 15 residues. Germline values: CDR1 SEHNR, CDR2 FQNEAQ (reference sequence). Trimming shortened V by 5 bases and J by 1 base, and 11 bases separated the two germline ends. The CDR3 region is CASSRTELNTGELFF. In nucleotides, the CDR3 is TGTGCCAGCAGCCGGACAGAATTGAACACCGGGGAGCTGTTTTTT.

CDR3 in amino acids: CASSQNSVRDQPQHF. DNA of the CDR3: TGTGCCAGCAGTCAGAACAGCGTCCGGGATCAGCCCCAGCATTTT. This sequence joins TRBV27 and TRBJ1-5; D ambiguous. CDR1 is MNHEY, CDR2 SMNVEV, per germline (reference sequence). CDR3 length: 15 residues. V was pared by 5 bases and J by 5 bases, with 16 bases between.

The CDR3 DNA sequence: TGTGCCAGCAGCCCATACGGGGAGAATGAGCAGTTCTTC. This gives the protein CASSPYGENEQFF. The chain couples TRBV7-2 to TRBJ2-1; possible D gene TRBD2, 5 bases. The CDR3 extends over 13 amino acids. The germline V gene encodes CDR1 SGHTA and CDR2 FQGNSA. Between the trimmed V and J ends, which lost 5 bases and 7 bases, there was a span of 12 bases.

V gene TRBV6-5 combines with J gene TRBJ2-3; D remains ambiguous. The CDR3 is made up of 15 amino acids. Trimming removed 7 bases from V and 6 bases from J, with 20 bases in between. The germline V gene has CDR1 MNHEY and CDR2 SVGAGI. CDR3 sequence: CASNMRPGAWDTQYF. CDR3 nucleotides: TGTGCCAGCAATATGAGACCGGGTGCGTGGGATACGCAGTATTTT.

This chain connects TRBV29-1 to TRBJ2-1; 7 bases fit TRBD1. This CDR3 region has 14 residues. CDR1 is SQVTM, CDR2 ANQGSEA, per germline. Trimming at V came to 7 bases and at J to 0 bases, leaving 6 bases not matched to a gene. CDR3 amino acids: CSASPGGSYNEQFF. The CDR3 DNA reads TGCAGCGCCAGTCCAGGGGGCTCCTACAATGAGCAGTTCTTC.

The CDR3 here is CASSPPWDNEQFF. The CDR3 DNA reads TGTGCCAGCAGCCCACCCTGGGACAATGAGCAGTTCTTC. The V call is TRBV5-6, the J call TRBJ2-1; D unclear. Per germline, CDR1 SGHDT and CDR2 YYEEEE. V lost 4 bases and J 5 bases, leaving 10 bases between the germline ends. The CDR3 contains 13 residues.

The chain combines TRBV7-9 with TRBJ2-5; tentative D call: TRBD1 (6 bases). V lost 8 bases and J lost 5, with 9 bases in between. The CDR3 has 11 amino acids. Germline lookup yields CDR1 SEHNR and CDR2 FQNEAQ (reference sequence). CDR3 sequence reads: CASGRGETQYF. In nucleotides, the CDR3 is TGTGCCAGCGGCAGGGGTGAGACCCAGTACTTC.

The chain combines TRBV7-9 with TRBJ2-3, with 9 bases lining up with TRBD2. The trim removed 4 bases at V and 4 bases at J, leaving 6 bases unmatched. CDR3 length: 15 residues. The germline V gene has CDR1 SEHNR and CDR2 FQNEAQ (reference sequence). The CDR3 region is CASSYPGLASDTQYF. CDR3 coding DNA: TGTGCCAGCAGCTACCCGGGACTAGCTTCAGATACGCAGTATTTT.

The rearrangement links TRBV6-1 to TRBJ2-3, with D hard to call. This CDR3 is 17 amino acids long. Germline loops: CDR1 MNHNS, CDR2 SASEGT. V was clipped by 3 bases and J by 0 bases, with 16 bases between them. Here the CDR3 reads CASSDWPETTSTDTQYF. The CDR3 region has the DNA TGTGCCAGCAGTGACTGGCCTGAGACAACTAGCACAGATACGCAGTATTTT.

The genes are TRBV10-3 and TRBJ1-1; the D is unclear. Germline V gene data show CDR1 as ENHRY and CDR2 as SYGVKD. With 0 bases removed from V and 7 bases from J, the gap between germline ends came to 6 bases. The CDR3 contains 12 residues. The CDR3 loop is CAISESGIEAFF. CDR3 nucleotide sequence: TGTGCCATCAGTGAGTCGGGAATTGAAGCTTTCTTT.

DNA of the CDR3: TGTGCCAGCAGCCAAACAACTAGCTACGAGCAGTACTTC. It encodes CASSQTTSYEQYF. V and J are TRBV4-2 and TRBJ2-7; weak D call: TRBD2 (5 bases). The CDR3 consists of 13 residues. Per the germline V gene, CDR1 is LGHNA and CDR2 is YNFKEQ. V gave up 2 bases and J gave up 3 bases, with 8 bases separating them.

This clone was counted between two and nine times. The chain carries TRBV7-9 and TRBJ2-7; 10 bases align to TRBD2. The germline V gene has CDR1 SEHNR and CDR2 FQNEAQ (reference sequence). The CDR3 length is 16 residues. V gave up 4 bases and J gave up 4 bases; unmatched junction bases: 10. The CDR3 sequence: CASSSGASGRVYEQYF. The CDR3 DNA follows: TGTGCCAGCAGCTCGGGGGCTAGCGGGAGAGTGTACGAGCAGTACTTC.

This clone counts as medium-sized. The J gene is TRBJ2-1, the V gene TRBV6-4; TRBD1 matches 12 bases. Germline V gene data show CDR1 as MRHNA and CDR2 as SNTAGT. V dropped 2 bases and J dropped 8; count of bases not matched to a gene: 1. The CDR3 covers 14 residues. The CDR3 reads CASSDGTGGDEQFF. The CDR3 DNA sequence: TGTGCCAGCAGTGACGGGACAGGGGGCGATGAGCAGTTCTTC.

CDR3 sequence reads: CASSIVPDSYEQYF. The DNA for the CDR3 is TGTGCCAGTAGTATAGTTCCCGATTCCTACGAGCAGTACTTC. The chain is built from TRBV19 and TRBJ2-7, with D uncertain. This CDR3 has 14 residues. V lost 1 base, J lost 1 base, and 8 bases lay in between. CDR1 is LNHDA, CDR2 SQIVND, per germline (reference sequence).

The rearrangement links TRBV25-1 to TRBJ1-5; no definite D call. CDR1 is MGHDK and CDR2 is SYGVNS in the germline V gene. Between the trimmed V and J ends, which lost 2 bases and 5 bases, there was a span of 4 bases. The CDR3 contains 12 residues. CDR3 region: CASSEGDQPQHF. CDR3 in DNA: TGTGCCAGCAGTGAAGGGGATCAGCCCCAGCATTTT.